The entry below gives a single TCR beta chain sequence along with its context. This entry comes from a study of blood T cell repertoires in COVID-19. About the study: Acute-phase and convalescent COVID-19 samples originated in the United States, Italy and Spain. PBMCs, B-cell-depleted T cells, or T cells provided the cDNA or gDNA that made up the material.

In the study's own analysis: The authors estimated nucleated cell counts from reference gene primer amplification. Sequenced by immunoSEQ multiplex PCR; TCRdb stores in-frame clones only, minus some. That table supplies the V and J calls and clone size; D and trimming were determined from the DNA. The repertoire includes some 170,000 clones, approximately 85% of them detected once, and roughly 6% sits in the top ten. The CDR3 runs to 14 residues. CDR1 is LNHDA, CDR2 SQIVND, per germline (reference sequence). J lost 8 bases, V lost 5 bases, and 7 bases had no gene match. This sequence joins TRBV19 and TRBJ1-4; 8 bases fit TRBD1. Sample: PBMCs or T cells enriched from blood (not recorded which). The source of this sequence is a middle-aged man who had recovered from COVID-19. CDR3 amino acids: CASSLTGGYEKLFF. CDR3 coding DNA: TGTGCCAGTAGTCTCACAGGGGGGTACGAAAAACTGTTTTTT.